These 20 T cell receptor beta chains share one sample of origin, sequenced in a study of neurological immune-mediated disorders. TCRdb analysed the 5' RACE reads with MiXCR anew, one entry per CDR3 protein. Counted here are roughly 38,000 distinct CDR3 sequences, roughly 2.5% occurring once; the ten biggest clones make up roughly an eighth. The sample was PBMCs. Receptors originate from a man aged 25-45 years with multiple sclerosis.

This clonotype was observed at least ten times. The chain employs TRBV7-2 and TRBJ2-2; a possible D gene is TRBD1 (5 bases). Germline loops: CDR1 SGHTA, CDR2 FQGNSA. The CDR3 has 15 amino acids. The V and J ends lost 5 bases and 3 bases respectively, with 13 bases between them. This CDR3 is CASSPQGLYTGELFF. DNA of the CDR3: TGTGCCAGCAGCCCCCAGGGTCTTTACACCGGGGAGCTGTTTTTT.

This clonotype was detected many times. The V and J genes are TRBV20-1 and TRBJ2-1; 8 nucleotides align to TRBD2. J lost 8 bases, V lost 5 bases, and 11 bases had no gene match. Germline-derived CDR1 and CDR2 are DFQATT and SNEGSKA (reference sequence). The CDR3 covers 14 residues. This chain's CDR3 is CSAPGASGSDEQFF. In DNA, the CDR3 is TGCAGTGCTCCCGGGGCGAGCGGGAGCGATGAGCAGTTCTTC.

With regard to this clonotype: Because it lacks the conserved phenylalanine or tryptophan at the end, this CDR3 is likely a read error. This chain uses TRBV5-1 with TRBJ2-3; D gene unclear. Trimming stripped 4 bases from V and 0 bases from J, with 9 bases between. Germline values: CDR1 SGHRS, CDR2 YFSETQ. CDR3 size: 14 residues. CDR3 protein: CASSLRFSTDTQYN. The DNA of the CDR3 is TGCGCCAGCAGCCTACGGTTTAGCACAGATACGCAGTATAAT.

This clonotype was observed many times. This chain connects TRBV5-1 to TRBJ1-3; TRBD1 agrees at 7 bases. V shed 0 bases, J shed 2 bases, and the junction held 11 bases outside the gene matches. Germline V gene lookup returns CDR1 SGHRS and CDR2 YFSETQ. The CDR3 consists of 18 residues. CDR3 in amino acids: CASSLEFGERGPGNTIYF. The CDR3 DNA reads TGCGCCAGCAGCTTGGAGTTTGGTGAGAGGGGGCCTGGAAACACCATATATTTT.

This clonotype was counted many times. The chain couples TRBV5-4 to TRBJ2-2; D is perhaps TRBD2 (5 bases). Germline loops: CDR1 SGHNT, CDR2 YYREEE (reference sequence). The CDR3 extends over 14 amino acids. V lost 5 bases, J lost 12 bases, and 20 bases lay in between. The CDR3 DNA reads TGTGCCAGCAGTAAAACGGCCCGCACGGGGAAGCTGTTTTTT. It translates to CASSKTARTGKLFF.

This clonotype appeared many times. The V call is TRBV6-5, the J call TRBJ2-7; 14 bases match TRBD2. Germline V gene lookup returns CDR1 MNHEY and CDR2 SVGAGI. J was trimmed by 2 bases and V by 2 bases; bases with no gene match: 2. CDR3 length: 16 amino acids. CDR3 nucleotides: TGTGCCAGCAGTTACGGGGGACTAGCGGGAGCCTACGAGCAGTACTTC. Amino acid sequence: CASSYGGLAGAYEQYF.

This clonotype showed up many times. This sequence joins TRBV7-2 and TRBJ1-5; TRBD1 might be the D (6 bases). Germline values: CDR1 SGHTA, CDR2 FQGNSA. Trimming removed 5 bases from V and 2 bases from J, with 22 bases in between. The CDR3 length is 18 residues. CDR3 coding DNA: TGTGCCAGCAGCCCGACGACAGGTTTGGGATATGGCAATCAGCCCCAGCATTTT. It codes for CASSPTTGLGYGNQPQHF. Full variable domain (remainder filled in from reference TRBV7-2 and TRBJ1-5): GAGVSQSPSNKVTEKGKDVELRCDPISGHTALYWYRQSLGQGLEFLIYFQGNSAPDKSGLPSDRFSAERTGGSVSTLTIQRTQQEDSAVYLCASSPTTGLGYGNQPQHFGDGTRLSIL.

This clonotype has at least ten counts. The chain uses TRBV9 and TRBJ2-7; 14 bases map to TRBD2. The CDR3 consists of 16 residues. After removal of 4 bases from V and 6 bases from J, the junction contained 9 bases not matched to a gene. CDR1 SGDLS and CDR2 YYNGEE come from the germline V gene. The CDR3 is CASSIVPGTSGSEQYF. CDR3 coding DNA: TGTGCCAGCAGCATCGTTCCCGGGACTAGCGGGAGCGAGCAGTACTTC.

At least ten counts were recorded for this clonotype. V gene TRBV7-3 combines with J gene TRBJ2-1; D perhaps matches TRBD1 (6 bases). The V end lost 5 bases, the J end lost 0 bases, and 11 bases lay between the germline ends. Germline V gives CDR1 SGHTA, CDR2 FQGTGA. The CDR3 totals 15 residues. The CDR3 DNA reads TGTGCCAGCAGCGCAGACAGGAGCTCCTACAATGAGCAGTTCTTC. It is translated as CASSADRSSYNEQFF.

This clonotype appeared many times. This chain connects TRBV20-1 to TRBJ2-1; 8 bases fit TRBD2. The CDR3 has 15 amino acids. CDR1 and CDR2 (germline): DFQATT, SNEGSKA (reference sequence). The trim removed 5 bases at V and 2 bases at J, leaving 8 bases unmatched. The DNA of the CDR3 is TGCAGTGCTGACCCCCAGCGGGGGCCCTACAATGAGCAGTTCTTC. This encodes CSADPQRGPYNEQFF.

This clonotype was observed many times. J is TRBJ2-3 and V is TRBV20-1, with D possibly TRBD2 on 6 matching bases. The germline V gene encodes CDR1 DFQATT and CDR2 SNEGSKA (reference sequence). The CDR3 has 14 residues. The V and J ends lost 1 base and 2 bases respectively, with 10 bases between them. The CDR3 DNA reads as TGCAGTGCTAGAGTGGCGGGACCCACAGATACGCAGTATTTT. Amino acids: CSARVAGPTDTQYF.

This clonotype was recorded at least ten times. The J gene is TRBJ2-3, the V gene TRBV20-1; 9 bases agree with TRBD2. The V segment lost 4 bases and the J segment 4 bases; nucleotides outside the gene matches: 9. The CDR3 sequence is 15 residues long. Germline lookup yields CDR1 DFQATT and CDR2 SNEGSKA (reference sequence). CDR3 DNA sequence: TGCAGTGCTACCCTCTCTGGCGGGGGGGCAGATACGCAGTATTTT. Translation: CSATLSGGGADTQYF.

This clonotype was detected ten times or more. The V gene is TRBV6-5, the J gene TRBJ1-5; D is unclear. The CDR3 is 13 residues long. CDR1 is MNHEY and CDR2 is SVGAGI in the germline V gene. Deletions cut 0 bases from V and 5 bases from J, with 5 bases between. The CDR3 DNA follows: TGTGCCAGCAGTTACTCGCCGGATCAGCCCCAGCATTTT. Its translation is CASSYSPDQPQHF.

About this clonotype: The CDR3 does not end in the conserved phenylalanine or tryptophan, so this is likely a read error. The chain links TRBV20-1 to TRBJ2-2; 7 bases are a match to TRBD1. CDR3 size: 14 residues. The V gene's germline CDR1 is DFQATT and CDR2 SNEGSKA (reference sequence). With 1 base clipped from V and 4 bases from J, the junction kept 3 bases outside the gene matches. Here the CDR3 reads CSARGQGGTGELFN. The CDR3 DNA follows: TGCAGTGCTAGAGGACAGGGTGGCACCGGGGAGCTGTTTAAT.

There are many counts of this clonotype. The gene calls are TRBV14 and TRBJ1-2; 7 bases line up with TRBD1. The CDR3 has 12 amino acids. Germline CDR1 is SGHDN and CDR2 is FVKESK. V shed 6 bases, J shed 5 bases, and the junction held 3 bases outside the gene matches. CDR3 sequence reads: CASRQTGYGYTF. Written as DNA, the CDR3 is TGTGCCAGCAGACAGACAGGGTATGGCTACACCTTC.

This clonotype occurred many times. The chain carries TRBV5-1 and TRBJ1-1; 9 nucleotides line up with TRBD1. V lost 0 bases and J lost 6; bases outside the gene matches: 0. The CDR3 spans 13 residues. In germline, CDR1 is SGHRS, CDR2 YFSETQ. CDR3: CASSLGTGAEAFF. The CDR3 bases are TGCGCCAGCAGCTTGGGGACAGGGGCTGAAGCTTTCTTT.

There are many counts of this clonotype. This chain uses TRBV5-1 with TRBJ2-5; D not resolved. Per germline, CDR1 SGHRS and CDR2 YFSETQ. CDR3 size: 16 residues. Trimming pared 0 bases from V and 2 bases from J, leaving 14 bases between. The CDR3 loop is CASSLGYRHTQETQYF. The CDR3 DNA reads TGCGCCAGCAGCTTGGGATATCGACACACACAAGAGACCCAGTACTTC.

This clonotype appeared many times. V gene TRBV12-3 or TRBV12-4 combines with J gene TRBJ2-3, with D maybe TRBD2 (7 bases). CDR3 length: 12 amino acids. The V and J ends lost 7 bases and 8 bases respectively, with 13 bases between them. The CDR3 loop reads CASTLGGPTQYF. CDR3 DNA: TGTGCCAGCACCTTGGGGGGGCCTACGCAGTATTTT.

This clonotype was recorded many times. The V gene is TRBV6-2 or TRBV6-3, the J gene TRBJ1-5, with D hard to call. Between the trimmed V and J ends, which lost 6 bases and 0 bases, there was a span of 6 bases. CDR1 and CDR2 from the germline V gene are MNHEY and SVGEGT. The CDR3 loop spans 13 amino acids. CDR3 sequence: CASSIISNQPQHF. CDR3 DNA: TGTGCCAGCAGCATCATTAGCAATCAGCCCCAGCATTTT.

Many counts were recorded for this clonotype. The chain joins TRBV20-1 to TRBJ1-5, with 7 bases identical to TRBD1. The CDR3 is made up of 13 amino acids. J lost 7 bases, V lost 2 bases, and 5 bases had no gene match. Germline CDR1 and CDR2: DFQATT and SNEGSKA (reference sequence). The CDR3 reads CSARRDRDQPQHF. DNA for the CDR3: TGCAGTGCTAGAAGAGACAGGGACCAGCCCCAGCATTTT.